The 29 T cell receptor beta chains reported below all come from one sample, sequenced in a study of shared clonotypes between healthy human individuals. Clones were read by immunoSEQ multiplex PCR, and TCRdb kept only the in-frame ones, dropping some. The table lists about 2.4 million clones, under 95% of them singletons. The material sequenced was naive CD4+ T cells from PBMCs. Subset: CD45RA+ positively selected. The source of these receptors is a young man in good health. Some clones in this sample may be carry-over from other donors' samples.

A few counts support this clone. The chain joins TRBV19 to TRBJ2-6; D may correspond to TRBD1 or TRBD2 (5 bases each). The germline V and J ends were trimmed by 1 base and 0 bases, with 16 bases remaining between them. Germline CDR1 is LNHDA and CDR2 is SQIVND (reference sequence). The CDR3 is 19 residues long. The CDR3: CASSIVYRDGFSGANVLTF. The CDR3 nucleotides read TGTGCCAGTAGTATAGTCTATCGGGACGGCTTCTCTGGGGCCAACGTCCTGACTTTC.

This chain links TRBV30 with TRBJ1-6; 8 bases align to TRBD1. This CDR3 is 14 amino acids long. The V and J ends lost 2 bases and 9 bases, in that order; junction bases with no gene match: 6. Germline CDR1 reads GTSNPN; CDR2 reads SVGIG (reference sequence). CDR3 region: CAWSQDRVVSPLHF. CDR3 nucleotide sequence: TGTGCCTGGAGTCAGGACAGGGTGGTTTCACCCCTCCACTTT.

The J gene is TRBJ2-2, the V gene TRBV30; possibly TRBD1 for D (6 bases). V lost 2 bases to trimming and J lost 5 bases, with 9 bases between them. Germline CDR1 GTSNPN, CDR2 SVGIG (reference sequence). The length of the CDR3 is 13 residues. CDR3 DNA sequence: TGTGCCTGGAGTACAGGGTCGACCGGGGAGCTGTTTTTT. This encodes CAWSTGSTGELFF.

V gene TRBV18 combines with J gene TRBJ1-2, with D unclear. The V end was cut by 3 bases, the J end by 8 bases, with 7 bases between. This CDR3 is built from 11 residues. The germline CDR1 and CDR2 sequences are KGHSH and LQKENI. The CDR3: CASSPAEGYTF. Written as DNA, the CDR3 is TGTGCCAGCTCACCGGCAGAAGGCTACACCTTC.

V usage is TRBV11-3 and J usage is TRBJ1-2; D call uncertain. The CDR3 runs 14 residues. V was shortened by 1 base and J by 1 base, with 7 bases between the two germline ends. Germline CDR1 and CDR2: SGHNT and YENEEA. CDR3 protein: CASSLGTGNYGYTF. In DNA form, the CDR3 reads TGTGCCAGCAGCTTAGGGACGGGTAACTATGGCTACACCTTC.

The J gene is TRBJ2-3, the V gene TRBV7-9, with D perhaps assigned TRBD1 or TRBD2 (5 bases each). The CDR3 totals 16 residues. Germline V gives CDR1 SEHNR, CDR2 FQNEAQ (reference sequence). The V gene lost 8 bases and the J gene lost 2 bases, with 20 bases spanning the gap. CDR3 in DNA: TGTGCCAGCCATACCCGGTTGGGGGAGCTCACAGATACGCAGTATTTT. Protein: CASHTRLGELTDTQYF.

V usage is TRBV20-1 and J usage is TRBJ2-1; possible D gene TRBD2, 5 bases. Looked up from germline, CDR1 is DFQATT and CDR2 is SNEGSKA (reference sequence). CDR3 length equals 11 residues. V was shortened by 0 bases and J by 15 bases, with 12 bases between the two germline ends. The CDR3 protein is CSARDFDYAFF. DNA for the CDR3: TGCAGTGCTAGAGATTTCGACTACGCGTTCTTC.

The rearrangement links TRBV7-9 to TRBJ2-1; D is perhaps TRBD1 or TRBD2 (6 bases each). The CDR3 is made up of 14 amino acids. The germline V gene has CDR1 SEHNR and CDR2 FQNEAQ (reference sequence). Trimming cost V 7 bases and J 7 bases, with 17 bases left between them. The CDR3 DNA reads TGTGCCAGCACGAGGGGGGCAAGTGAAAATGAGCAGTTCTTC. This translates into CASTRGASENEQFF.

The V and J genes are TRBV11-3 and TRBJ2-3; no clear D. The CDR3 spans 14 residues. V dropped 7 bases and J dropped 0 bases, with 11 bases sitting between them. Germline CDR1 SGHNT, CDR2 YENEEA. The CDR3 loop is CASTPLGSTDTQYF. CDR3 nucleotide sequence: TGTGCCAGCACTCCCCTAGGTAGCACAGATACGCAGTATTTT.

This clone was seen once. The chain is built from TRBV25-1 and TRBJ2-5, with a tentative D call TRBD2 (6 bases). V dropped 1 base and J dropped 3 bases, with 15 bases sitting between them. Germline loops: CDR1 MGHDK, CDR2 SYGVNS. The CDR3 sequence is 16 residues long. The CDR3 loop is CASSELLGGPEETQYF. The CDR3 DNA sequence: TGTGCCAGCAGTGAATTACTCGGGGGACCAGAAGAGACCCAGTACTTC.

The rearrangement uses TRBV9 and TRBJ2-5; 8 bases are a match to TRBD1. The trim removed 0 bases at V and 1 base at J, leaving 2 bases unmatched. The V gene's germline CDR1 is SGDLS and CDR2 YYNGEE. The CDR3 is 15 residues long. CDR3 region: CASSVGTGGQETQYF. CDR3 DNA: TGTGCCAGCAGCGTAGGTACAGGGGGCCAAGAGACCCAGTACTTC.

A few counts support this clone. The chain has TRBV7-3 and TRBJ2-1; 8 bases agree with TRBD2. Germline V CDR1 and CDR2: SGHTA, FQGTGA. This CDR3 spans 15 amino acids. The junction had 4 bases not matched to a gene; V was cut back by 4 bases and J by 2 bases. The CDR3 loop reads CASSSGLVTYNEQFF. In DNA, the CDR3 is TGTGCCAGCAGCTCGGGACTAGTAACCTACAATGAGCAGTTCTTC.

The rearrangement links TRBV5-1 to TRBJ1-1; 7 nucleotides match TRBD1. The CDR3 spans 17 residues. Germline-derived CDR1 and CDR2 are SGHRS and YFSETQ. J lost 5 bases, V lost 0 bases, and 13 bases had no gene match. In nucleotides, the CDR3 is TGCGCCAGCAGCTTGGCCGGAGGGGGCGTACGGTATACTGAAGCTTTCTTT. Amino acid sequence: CASSLAGGGVRYTEAFF.

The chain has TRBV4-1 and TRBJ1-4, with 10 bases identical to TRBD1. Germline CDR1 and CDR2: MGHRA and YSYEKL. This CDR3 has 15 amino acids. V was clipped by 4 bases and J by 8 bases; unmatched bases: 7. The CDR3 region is CASSRPGQGREKLFF. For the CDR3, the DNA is TGCGCCAGCAGCCGTCCGGGACAGGGGCGCGAAAAACTGTTTTTT.

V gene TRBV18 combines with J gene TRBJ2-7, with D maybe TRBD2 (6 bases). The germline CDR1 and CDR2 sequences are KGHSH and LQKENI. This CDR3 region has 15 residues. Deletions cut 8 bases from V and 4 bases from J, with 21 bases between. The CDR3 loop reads CASVEFGGNQYEQYF. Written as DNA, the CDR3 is TGTGCCAGCGTAGAATTTGGAGGGAATCAATACGAGCAGTACTTC.

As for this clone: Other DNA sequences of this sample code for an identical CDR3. The CDR3 DNA reads as TGTGCCAGCAGCCGCAGGGGTCCCGGGGAGCTGTTTTTT. Its protein product is CASSRRGPGELFF. The chain is built from TRBV7-9 and TRBJ2-2; weak D call: TRBD1 (6 bases). The germline V and J ends were trimmed by 5 bases and 6 bases, with 10 bases remaining between them. The CDR3 runs 13 residues. CDR1 SEHNR and CDR2 FQNEAQ come from the germline V gene (reference sequence).

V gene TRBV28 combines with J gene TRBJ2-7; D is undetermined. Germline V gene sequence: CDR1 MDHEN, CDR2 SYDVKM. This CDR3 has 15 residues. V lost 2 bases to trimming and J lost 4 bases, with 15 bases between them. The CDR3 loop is CASSLVQLWGYEQYF. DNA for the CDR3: TGTGCCAGCAGTTTAGTACAACTCTGGGGATACGAGCAGTACTTC.

CDR3 in amino acids: CASSSVGVGQPQHF. The CDR3 DNA reads TGTGCCAGCTCCTCAGTGGGGGTGGGTCAGCCCCAGCATTTT. J is TRBJ1-5 and V is TRBV25-1, with a tentative D call TRBD1 (5 bases). Germline V gives CDR1 MGHDK, CDR2 SYGVNS. The CDR3 extends over 14 amino acids. The germline V and J ends were trimmed by 8 bases and 6 bases, with 17 bases remaining between them. The full variable domain, in which reference TRBV25-1 and TRBJ1-5 provide the parts outside the CDR3, is EADIYQTPRYLVIGTGKKITLECSQTMGHDKMYWYQQDPGMELHLIHYSYGVNSTEKGDLSSESTVSRIRTEHFPLTLESARPSHTSQYLCASSSVGVGQPQHFGDGTRLSIL.

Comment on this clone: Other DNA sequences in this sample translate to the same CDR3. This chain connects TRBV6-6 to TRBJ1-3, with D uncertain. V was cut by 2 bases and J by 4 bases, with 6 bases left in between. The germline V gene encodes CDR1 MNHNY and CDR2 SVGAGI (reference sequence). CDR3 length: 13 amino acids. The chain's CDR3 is CASSYGSGNTIYF. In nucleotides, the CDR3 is TGTGCCAGCAGTTACGGGTCGGGAAACACCATATATTTT.

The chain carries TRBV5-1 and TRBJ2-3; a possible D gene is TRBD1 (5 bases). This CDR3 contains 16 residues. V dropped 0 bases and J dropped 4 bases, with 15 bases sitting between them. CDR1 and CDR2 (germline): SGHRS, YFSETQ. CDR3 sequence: CASSLAQRGGADTQYF. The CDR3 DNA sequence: TGCGCCAGCAGCTTGGCCCAAAGGGGTGGTGCAGATACGCAGTATTTT.

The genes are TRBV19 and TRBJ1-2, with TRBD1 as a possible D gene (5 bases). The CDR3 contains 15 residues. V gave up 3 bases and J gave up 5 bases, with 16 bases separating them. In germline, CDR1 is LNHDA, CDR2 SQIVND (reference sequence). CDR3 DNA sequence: TGTGCCAGTAGTATTACGGCAGGGACCCGGTATGGCTACACCTTC. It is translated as CASSITAGTRYGYTF.

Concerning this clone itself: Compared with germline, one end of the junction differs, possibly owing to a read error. The CDR3 region is CASRQGGF. The CDR3 DNA reads as TGTGCCAGCAGACAGGGGGGTTTT. The chain links TRBV6-1 to TRBJ2-3, with 8 bases fitting TRBD1. The CDR3 has 8 amino acids. Looked up from germline, CDR1 is MNHNS and CDR2 is SASEGT.

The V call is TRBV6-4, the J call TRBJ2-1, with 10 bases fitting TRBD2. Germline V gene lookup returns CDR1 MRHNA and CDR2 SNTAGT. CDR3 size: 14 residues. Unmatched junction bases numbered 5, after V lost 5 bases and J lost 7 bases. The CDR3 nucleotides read TGTGCCAGCAGTAGACTAGCGGGCCCGAATGAGCAGTTCTTC. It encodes CASSRLAGPNEQFF.

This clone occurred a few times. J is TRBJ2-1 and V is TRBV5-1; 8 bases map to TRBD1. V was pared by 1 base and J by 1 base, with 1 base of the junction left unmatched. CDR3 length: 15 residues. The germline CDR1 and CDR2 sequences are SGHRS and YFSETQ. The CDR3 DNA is TGCGCCAGCAGCTTGCAGGGGGCGTCCTACAATGAGCAGTTCTTC. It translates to CASSLQGASYNEQFF.

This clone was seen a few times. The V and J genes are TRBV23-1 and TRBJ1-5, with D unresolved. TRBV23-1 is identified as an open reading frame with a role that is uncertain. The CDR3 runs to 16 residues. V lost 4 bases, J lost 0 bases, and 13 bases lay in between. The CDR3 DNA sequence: TGCGCCAGCAGTCGGCAGCTACTTTATAGCAATCAGCCCCAGCATTTT. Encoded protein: CASSRQLLYSNQPQHF.

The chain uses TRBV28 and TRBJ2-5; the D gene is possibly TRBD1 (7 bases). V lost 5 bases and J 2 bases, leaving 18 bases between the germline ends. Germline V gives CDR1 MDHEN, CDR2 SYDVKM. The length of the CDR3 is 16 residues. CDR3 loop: CASSRRKTGRQETQYF. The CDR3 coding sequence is TGTGCCAGCAGTCGACGGAAGACAGGGAGGCAAGAGACCCAGTACTTC.

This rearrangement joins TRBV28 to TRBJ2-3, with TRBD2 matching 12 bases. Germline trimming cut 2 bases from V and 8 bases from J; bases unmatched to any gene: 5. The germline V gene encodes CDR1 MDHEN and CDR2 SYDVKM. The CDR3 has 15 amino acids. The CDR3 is CASSLPSGLAGTQYF. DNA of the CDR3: TGTGCCAGCAGTTTACCCTCGGGACTAGCGGGTACGCAGTATTTT.

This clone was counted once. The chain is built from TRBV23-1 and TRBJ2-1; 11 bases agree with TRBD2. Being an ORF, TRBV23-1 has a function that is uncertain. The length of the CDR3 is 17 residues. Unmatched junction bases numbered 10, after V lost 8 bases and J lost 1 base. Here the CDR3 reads CASAGFRTSGSYNEQFF. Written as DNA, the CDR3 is TGCGCCAGCGCAGGGTTCCGGACTAGCGGGTCCTACAATGAGCAGTTCTTC.

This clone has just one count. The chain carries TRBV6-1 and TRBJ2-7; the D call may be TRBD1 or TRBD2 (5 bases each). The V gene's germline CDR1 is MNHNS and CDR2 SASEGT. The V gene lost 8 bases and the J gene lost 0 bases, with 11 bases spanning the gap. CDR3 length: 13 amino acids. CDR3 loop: CASGTVSSYEQYF. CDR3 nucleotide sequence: TGTGCCAGCGGGACCGTTAGCTCCTACGAGCAGTACTTC.